This TCR beta chain came from a study of blood T cell repertoires in COVID-19. Study information: Acute and convalescent COVID-19 specimens originated in the United States, Italy and Spain.

Produced via immunoSEQ multiplex PCR; TCRdb's table is partial and in-frame only. The sample contains around 260,000 clones, 86% of which appear only once. From germline, CDR1 is SQVTM and CDR2 ANQGSEA. CDR3 length: 14 amino acids. The V end was cut by 3 bases, the J end by 0 bases, with 11 bases between. This TCR derives from a man aged 25-45 years with active or convalescent COVID-19. The V gene is TRBV29-1, the J gene TRBJ1-2; the D is unclear. The sample comprised peripheral blood. CDR3 protein: CSVDWAGSNYGYTF. The CDR3 nucleotides read TGCAGCGTTGATTGGGCCGGATCTAACTATGGCTACACCTTC.